This TCR beta chain was documented in a study of post-analysis software for immune sequencing data. Whole-study context: Disease courses included relapsing-remitting, secondary progressive and progressive-relapsing multiple sclerosis.

Study observations and caveats: Roughly five TRBV segments were significantly more frequent in patients than in controls. TRBV5-6, TRBV5-1 and TRBV20-1 were among these segments.

Incorporated into the TCR beta cDNA libraries were unique molecular identifiers, which served to reduce PCR and sequencing biases. TCRdb re-derived calls from the PCR reads in MiXCR, one entry per CDR3 protein. The table records roughly 400,000 distinct CDR3 sequences, more than 30% of them present only once. Concerning this clonotype itself: Its antigen remains unknown.

CDR3 length: 15 amino acids. Per germline, CDR1 SQVTM and CDR2 ANQGSEA. This TCR derives from a girl between 2 and 10 years old with multiple sclerosis. Sequenced input: blood. V gene TRBV29-1 combines with J gene TRBJ2-7; D is perhaps TRBD1 or TRBD2 (5 bases each). Judging by the DNA end, TRBJ2-5 fits better; the J call may be wrong. This CDR3 reads CSVARGIINGETQYF. In DNA, the CDR3 is TGCAGCGTTGCCCGGGGCATCATCAACGGGGAGACCCAGTACTTC.